One sample yielded the 22 T cell receptor beta chains listed below, sequenced in a study of monozygotic twins with inflammatory bowel disease. TCRdb re-called the 5' RACE reads and catalogs CDR3 proteins one per entry, DNA excluded. The listing records a few hundred thousand distinct CDR3 sequences. Sample: blood. These receptors all come from a human donor with ulcerative colitis or Crohn's disease, or a healthy co-twin of an affected twin (not recorded which).

The V gene is TRBV12-3 or TRBV12-4, the J gene TRBJ2-3; there is no DNA to check the TCRdb D call of TRBD1. The CDR3 sequence is 14 residues long. CDR3: CASSLGGGADTQYF.

J is TRBJ2-2 and V is TRBV11-1; TCRdb's D call of TRBD2 is untestable without DNA. Germline assignment: CDR1 SGHAT and CDR2 FQDESV (reference sequence). This CDR3 contains 16 residues. The CDR3 sequence: CASSKRPGGATGELFF. The full variable domain, in which reference TRBV11-1 and TRBJ2-2 provide the parts outside the CDR3, is EAEVAQSPRYKITEKSQAVAFWCDPISGHATLYWYRQILGQGPELLVQFQDESVVDDSQLPKDRFSAERLKGVDSTLKIQPAELGDSAMYLCASSKRPGGATGELFFGEGSRLTVL.

This chain's CDR3 is CASSLGHMNTGELFF. The chain has TRBV5-1 and TRBJ2-2. The V gene's germline CDR1 is SGHRS and CDR2 YFSETQ. The CDR3 length is 15 residues.

J is TRBJ2-7 and V is TRBV4-2; the TRBD1 assignment by TCRdb is unverifiable without DNA. Per germline, CDR1 LGHNA and CDR2 YNFKEQ. This CDR3 has 16 amino acids. The CDR3 protein is CASSQGDRDSPYEQYF.

CDR3 loop: CASSSSRGSYEQYF. V gene TRBV5-1 combines with J gene TRBJ2-7. The CDR3 loop spans 14 amino acids. The V gene's germline CDR1 is SGHRS and CDR2 YFSETQ.

V and J are TRBV28 and TRBJ2-3; TCRdb returns TRBD1, unconfirmable since there is no DNA. CDR3 size: 15 residues. CDR1 and CDR2 from the germline V gene are MDHEN and SYDVKM. The CDR3 loop reads CASSSTGVRADTQYF.

This chain links TRBV5-4 with TRBJ2-1; TCRdb names TRBD2, which stays unverified in the absence of DNA. The germline V gene has CDR1 SGHNT and CDR2 YYREEE (reference sequence). The CDR3 totals 16 residues. CDR3 amino acids: CASSLGISGGINEQFF.

The V gene is TRBV24-1, the J gene TRBJ2-1. The CDR3 has 11 amino acids. Germline CDR1 reads KGHDR; CDR2 reads SFDVKD. The CDR3 protein is CATSDSQVIIF.

The V and J genes are TRBV11-2 and TRBJ2-6; the TCRdb D gene call, TRBD1, has no DNA to confirm it. The CDR3 spans 18 residues. CDR1 is SGHAT and CDR2 is FQNNGV in the germline V gene. The CDR3 loop reads CASSLTGTGVAGANVLTF.

The chain uses TRBV5-1 and TRBJ2-1; TCRdb's D call, TRBD2, is unchecked because there is no DNA. This CDR3 region has 15 residues. Germline loops: CDR1 SGHRS, CDR2 YFSETQ. The chain's CDR3 is CASTLLAGVNNEQFF.

The rearrangement uses TRBV5-1 and TRBJ1-1; TCRdb's D gene call, TRBD1, goes unchecked for lack of DNA. The CDR3 is 13 residues long. Germline CDR1 is SGHRS and CDR2 is YFSETQ. The CDR3 loop reads CASSLQGNTEAFF.

The gene calls are TRBV12-3 or TRBV12-4 and TRBJ1-5; TCRdb's assignment of TRBD1 cannot be checked, as there is no DNA. The CDR3 has 16 amino acids. The CDR3 sequence is CASSTEPGAGAQPQHF.

This chain joins TRBV20-1 and TRBJ2-3; TCRdb calls TRBD2, which cannot be checked without DNA. CDR3 length: 14 residues. CDR1 and CDR2 (germline): DFQATT, SNEGSKA (reference sequence). CDR3 in amino acids: CSAMGPNGGDTQYF.

This chain connects TRBV5-1 to TRBJ1-2. The CDR3 is made up of 13 amino acids. The V gene's germline CDR1 is SGHRS and CDR2 YFSETQ. This chain's CDR3 is CASSGPTRVGYTF.

The V and J genes are TRBV6-5 and TRBJ2-6. This CDR3 has 15 residues. From germline, CDR1 is MNHEY and CDR2 SVGAGI. The CDR3 region is CASSSSWAGANVLTF.

V gene TRBV11-2 combines with J gene TRBJ1-3; the TCRdb call, TRBD1, lacks DNA for checking. The CDR3 length is 18 residues. The germline CDR1 and CDR2 sequences are SGHAT and FQNNGV. The chain's CDR3 is CASSLDGPGRSLGNTIYF.

V and J are TRBV7-3 and TRBJ2-1; TCRdb names TRBD1, which stays unverified in the absence of DNA. This CDR3 spans 15 amino acids. The germline gives CDR1 SGHTA, CDR2 FQGTGA. CDR3 residues: CASSVDSSLYNEQFF.

V gene TRBV5-5 combines with J gene TRBJ1-1. Per germline, CDR1 SGHKS and CDR2 YYEKEE (reference sequence). The CDR3 is made up of 14 amino acids. The CDR3: CASSLGAVNTEAFF.

The V call is TRBV5-1, the J call TRBJ1-3; TCRdb names TRBD1, which stays unverified in the absence of DNA. Germline-derived CDR1 and CDR2 are SGHRS and YFSETQ. The CDR3 loop spans 14 amino acids. CDR3 loop: CASSGTYSGNTIYF.

This chain joins TRBV10-3 and TRBJ2-3; TCRdb calls TRBD2, which cannot be checked without DNA. Germline CDR1 is ENHRY and CDR2 is SYGVKD. The CDR3 has 15 amino acids. The chain's CDR3 is CAISDSGGSTGTQYF.

V is TRBV20-1 and J is TRBJ2-3; TCRdb's D gene call, TRBD2, goes unchecked for lack of DNA. The CDR3 sequence is 17 residues long. Germline CDR1 is DFQATT and CDR2 is SNEGSKA (reference sequence). CDR3 amino acids: CSANLGGPLAGGGTQYF.

The CDR3 here is CASSLGREVYGYTF. The rearrangement joins TRBV5-1 to TRBJ1-2. The V gene's germline CDR1 is SGHRS and CDR2 YFSETQ. The length of the CDR3 is 14 residues.